This is a list of T cell receptor beta chains from one sample in a study of chemoradiotherapy in HPV16-positive cancers. Using immunoSEQ multiplex PCR, the repertoire was profiled, and TCRdb retains in-frame clones only, with some absent. The sample lists 7,000 or so clones; approximately 88% were seen once. The sample in question was tumor tissue, obtained from a patient who underwent chemoradiotherapy. The receptor set was obtained from a human donor with HPV-associated anogenital cancer. CDR3s include the opening cysteine and the closing phenylalanine or tryptophan. A D gene is named only where the DNA matches it firmly. Clone size is not always given. Where it is, it says once, few, many or a class for expanded clones.

abundance: NA
d_gene: TRBD1
j_gene: TRBJ2-5
v_gene: TRBV7-8
CDR3nt: TGTGCCAGCAGTTCTCCGGGACAGGGGTATATTGAGACCCAGTACTTC
CDR3aa: CASSSPGQGYIETQYF

abundance: NA
d_gene: NA
j_gene: TRBJ2-7
v_gene: TRBV4-1
CDR3nt: TGCGCCAGCAGCCTAGGGGAAACCTACGAGCAGTACTTC
CDR3aa: CASSLGETYEQYF

abundance: NA
d_gene: TRBD1
j_gene: TRBJ1-1
v_gene: TRBV19
CDR3nt: TGTGCCACCCGGAGCCAGGGGGCTTATACTGAAGCTTTCTTT
CDR3aa: CATRSQGAYTEAFF

abundance: NA
d_gene: NA
j_gene: TRBJ2-1
v_gene: TRBV13
CDR3nt: TGTGCCAGCAGCTTAGATGGGCGGAGCAATGAGCAGTTCTTC
CDR3aa: CASSLDGRSNEQFF

abundance: once
d_gene: NA
j_gene: TRBJ1-2
v_gene: TRBV19
CDR3nt: TGTGCCAGCCCCCGGGGGGGGGTTGGAGGCTACACCTTC
CDR3aa: CASPRGGVGGYTF

abundance: NA
d_gene: NA
j_gene: TRBJ2-7
v_gene: TRBV6-1
CDR3nt: TGTGCCAGCAGTATCCGGGTCACCTACGAGCAGTACTTC
CDR3aa: CASSIRVTYEQYF

abundance: NA
d_gene: TRBD1
j_gene: TRBJ2-1
v_gene: TRBV4-2
CDR3nt: TGTGCCAGCAGCACGCCGCAGGGGGCCTATAACAATGAGCAGTTCTTC
CDR3aa: CASSTPQGAYNNEQFF

abundance: NA
d_gene: TRBD1
j_gene: TRBJ1-5
v_gene: TRBV7-9
CDR3nt: TGTGCCAGTGGGACAGGGGCTAATCAGCCCCAGCATTTT
CDR3aa: CASGTGANQPQHF

abundance: NA
d_gene: NA
j_gene: TRBJ1-3
v_gene: TRBV7-8
CDR3nt: TGTGCCAGCAGCTTAGGTACAGGGTCTGGAAACACCATATATTTT
CDR3aa: CASSLGTGSGNTIYF

abundance: NA
d_gene: NA
j_gene: TRBJ1-1
v_gene: TRBV5-1
CDR3nt: TGCGCCAGCAGCCTACTGGGGGTACAGACTGAAGCTTTCTTT
CDR3aa: CASSLLGVQTEAFF

abundance: NA
d_gene: NA
j_gene: TRBJ1-3
v_gene: TRBV10-1
CDR3nt: TGCGCCAGCGGGGGAAGCAGGGAGGCTGGAAACACCATATATTTT
CDR3aa: CASGGSREAGNTIYF

abundance: NA
d_gene: TRBD1
j_gene: TRBJ1-5
v_gene: TRBV2
CDR3nt: TGTGCCAGCAGTGGACAGGGGATGAGGCAGCCCCAGCATTTT
CDR3aa: CASSGQGMRQPQHF

abundance: NA
d_gene: NA
j_gene: TRBJ2-1
v_gene: TRBV28
CDR3nt: TGTGCCACTACCATTAGCGTCAATGAGCAGTTCTTC
CDR3aa: CATTISVNEQFF

abundance: NA
d_gene: TRBD1
j_gene: TRBJ2-4
v_gene: TRBV5-5
CDR3nt: TGTGCCAGCAGCTTGGCGGGACAGGGGAACATTCAGTACTTC
CDR3aa: CASSLAGQGNIQYF

abundance: NA
d_gene: TRBD1
j_gene: TRBJ2-7
v_gene: TRBV7-9
CDR3nt: TGTGCCAGCAGCGAACAGGGGGCATACGAGCAGTACTTC
CDR3aa: CASSEQGAYEQYF

abundance: NA
d_gene: NA
j_gene: TRBJ2-3
v_gene: TRBV7-3
CDR3nt: TGTGCCAGCAGCTCAGGACCCAACACAGATACGCAGTATTTT
CDR3aa: CASSSGPNTDTQYF

abundance: NA
d_gene: NA
j_gene: TRBJ1-2
v_gene: TRBV27
CDR3nt: TGTGCCAGCAGTCGAACCGGGACAAGTGGCGGCTACACCTTC
CDR3aa: CASSRTGTSGGYTF

abundance: NA
d_gene: TRBD2
j_gene: TRBJ2-1
v_gene: TRBV5-1
CDR3nt: TGCGCCAGCAGCTTGGAGAGCGGGAGTGTCGATGAGCAGTTCTTC
CDR3aa: CASSLESGSVDEQFF

abundance: NA
d_gene: TRBD2
j_gene: TRBJ2-7
v_gene: TRBV7-9
CDR3nt: TGTGCCAGCAGCCCTGGAGGACTAGCGGGTTCCTACGAGCAGTACTTC
CDR3aa: CASSPGGLAGSYEQYF

abundance: NA
d_gene: TRBD1
j_gene: TRBJ1-2
v_gene: TRBV9
CDR3nt: TGTGCCAGCAGAGACCCAGGGGGGAGGGGCTACACCTTC
CDR3aa: CASRDPGGRGYTF

abundance: once
d_gene: NA
j_gene: TRBJ2-1
v_gene: TRBV5-1
CDR3nt: TGCGCCAGCAGCGTCGACTCCCTCAATGAGCAGTTCTTC
CDR3aa: CASSVDSLNEQFF

abundance: NA
d_gene: TRBD1
j_gene: TRBJ2-1
v_gene: TRBV27
CDR3nt: TGTGCCAGCAGTTTGAACAGGGGCAATGAGCAGTTCTTC
CDR3aa: CASSLNRGNEQFF

abundance: few
d_gene: NA
j_gene: TRBJ2-1
v_gene: TRBV10-3
CDR3nt: TGTGCCATCCTAGAAGGCAATGAGCAGTTCTTC
CDR3aa: CAILEGNEQFF

abundance: NA
d_gene: NA
j_gene: TRBJ2-1
v_gene: TRBV27
CDR3nt: TGTGCCAGCAGTTTAGGCGCCGGTTACAATGAGCAGTTCTTC
CDR3aa: CASSLGAGYNEQFF

abundance: NA
d_gene: NA
j_gene: TRBJ2-2
v_gene: TRBV9
CDR3nt: TGTGCCAGCAGCGTAGCTGGTACCGGGGAGCTGTTTTTT
CDR3aa: CASSVAGTGELFF

abundance: NA
d_gene: TRBD2
j_gene: TRBJ2-7
v_gene: TRBV6-5
CDR3nt: TGTGCCAGCAAAGGCGGAGAAGCGGGAACCTACGAGCAGTACTTC
CDR3aa: CASKGGEAGTYEQYF

abundance: NA
d_gene: NA
j_gene: TRBJ2-1
v_gene: TRBV21-1
CDR3nt: TGTGCCAGCAGCAATATGGCAGGGAAGTTCTTC
CDR3aa: CASSNMAGKFF

abundance: NA
d_gene: NA
j_gene: TRBJ2-7
v_gene: TRBV5-5
CDR3nt: TGTGCCAGCAGCTTGTCGGCCTCCTACGAGCAGTACTTC
CDR3aa: CASSLSASYEQYF

abundance: NA
d_gene: TRBD2
j_gene: TRBJ2-1
v_gene: TRBV19
CDR3nt: TGTGCCAGTGCACCTAGCGGGCCCTACAATGAGCAGTTCTTC
CDR3aa: CASAPSGPYNEQFF